These 8 T cell receptor beta chains were sequenced from one sample in a study of Graves' ophthalmopathy and Graves' hyperthyroidism. The TCR beta CDR3 regions underwent amplification from RNA transcripts. The authors performed first-round RT-PCR with HTBI primers and then a second-round multiplex PCR. TCRdb passed the multiplex PCR reads through MiXCR, listing each CDR3 protein once. The repertoire holds over 150,000 distinct CDR3 sequences, with around two fifths as singletons. What was sequenced was peripheral blood. The origin of the receptors is a woman aged 35 to 49 with Graves' ophthalmopathy.

The chain has TRBV6-5 and TRBJ2-5; D unclear. From germline, CDR1 is MNHEY and CDR2 SVGAGI. The CDR3 length is 14 residues. Trimming pared 0 bases from V and 5 bases from J, leaving 10 bases between. CDR3 sequence (DNA): TGTGCCAGCAGTTACTCAGGCGTCAGGGAGACCCAGTACTTC. It yields the protein CASSYSGVRETQYF.

This clonotype was observed a single time. This chain connects TRBV11-2 to TRBJ1-1, with a possible D match to TRBD1 (5 bases). The V and J ends lost 2 bases and 3 bases respectively, with 16 bases between them. The CDR3 is 16 amino acids. The V gene's germline CDR1 is SGHAT and CDR2 FQNNGV. For the CDR3, the DNA is TGTGCCAGCAGCTTAAGGTCCCGGCAGGGCTACACTGAAGCTTTCTTT. Translation: CASSLRSRQGYTEAFF.

This clonotype was picked up many times. The chain is built from TRBV6-2 or TRBV6-3 and TRBJ1-5; D is possibly TRBD1 (5 bases). Trimming took off 2 bases at V and 2 bases at J, with 13 bases between the two ends. Germline V gene data show CDR1 as MNHEY and CDR2 as SVGEGT. The CDR3 totals 16 residues. CDR3 sequence (DNA): TGTGCCAGCAGTTACGTCCCAGGGACTGGCAATCAGCCCCAGCATTTT. Amino acids: CASSYVPGTGNQPQHF.

In this sample, this clonotype turned up many times. The chain couples TRBV3-1 to TRBJ2-2, with a tentative D call TRBD2 (5 bases). Germline V gene lookup returns CDR1 LGHDT and CDR2 YNNKEL (reference sequence). The CDR3 is made up of 15 amino acids. Trimming left V 1 base short and J 1 base short, with 7 bases between. The CDR3 region has the DNA TGTGCCAGCAGCCAAGTCGCGGGGAACACCGGGGAGCTGTTTTTT. Translated: CASSQVAGNTGELFF.

The rearrangement joins TRBV7-2 to TRBJ2-7; the D call may be TRBD1 or TRBD2 (6 bases each). Germline assignment: CDR1 SGHTA and CDR2 FQGNSA. The CDR3 sequence is 15 residues long. Trimming left V 0 bases short and J 3 bases short, with 12 bases between. CDR3 nucleotide sequence: TGTGCCAGCAGCTTAGCGCGCGGGACATACTACGAGCAGTACTTC. Its protein product is CASSLARGTYYEQYF.

The chain recombines TRBV6-2 or TRBV6-3 with TRBJ2-7; D gene uncertain. V was shortened by 2 bases and J by 5 bases, with 16 bases between the two germline ends. The CDR3 has 15 residues. Per germline, CDR1 MNHEY and CDR2 SVGEGT. The CDR3 DNA follows: TGTGCCAGCAGTTACCCCACCGGGTGGAGCGACGAGCAGTACTTC. Protein sequence: CASSYPTGWSDEQYF.

This clonotype came up many times. The V call is TRBV19, the J call TRBJ1-1; possibly TRBD1 for D (6 bases). Germline CDR1 reads LNHDA; CDR2 reads SQIVND (reference sequence). The CDR3 loop spans 14 amino acids. Deletions cut 5 bases from V and 2 bases from J, with 12 bases between. The CDR3 protein is CASSRTDRNTEAFF. In DNA form, the CDR3 reads TGTGCCAGTAGTCGGACAGACAGAAACACTGAAGCTTTCTTT.

The rearrangement links TRBV7-3 to TRBJ1-6, with 9 bases that match TRBD1. The germline V gene encodes CDR1 SGHTA and CDR2 FQGTGA. The CDR3 length is 15 residues. With 0 bases clipped from V and 7 bases from J, the junction kept 1 base outside the gene matches. This CDR3 is CASSLTDRGNSPLHF. For the CDR3, the DNA is TGTGCCAGCAGCTTAACGGACAGGGGAAATTCACCCCTCCACTTT.